A selection of T cell receptor beta chains follows, all from one sample in a study of T cell changes during pregnancy in multiple sclerosis. Sequencing was performed with immunoSEQ multiplex PCR; in TCRdb, only in-frame clones are kept and a portion is missing. This table has tens of thousands of clones, about nine tenths appearing once. The input for sequencing was peripheral blood, taken in the third trimester of pregnancy. These receptors were taken from a female donor with multiple sclerosis, enrolled in a pregnancy study. The CDR3 runs from the conserved cysteine through the conserved F or W. A D gene is named only where the DNA matches it firmly. Rows give clone size only sometimes, using once, few, many, or a class for an expanded clone.

D gene	J gene	clone size	V gene	CDR3 DNA	CDR3 protein
.	TRBJ1-6	.	TRBV9	TGTGCCAGCAGCACAAACCCAGGGAGGTCACCCCTCCACTTT	CASSTNPGRSPLHF
.	TRBJ1-2	.	TRBV9	TGTGCCAGCAGCGTATCGGTTGCGGGGGATCGGGGCTACACCTTC	CASSVSVAGDRGYTF
.	TRBJ2-3	.	TRBV11-3	TGTGCCAGCAGCTCCAGGCAGACAGATACGCAGTATTTT	CASSSRQTDTQYF
TRBD1	TRBJ1-2	once	TRBV7-8	TGTGCCAGCAGCCCCGGACAGGGGGGCTATGGCTACACCTTC	CASSPGQGGYGYTF
.	TRBJ1-2	once	TRBV6-5	TGTGCCAGCAGGGACTGGACAGCTAACTATGGCTACACCTTC	CASRDWTANYGYTF
.	TRBJ1-2	once	TRBV18	TGTGCCAGCTCACCACAGGGGGTCGGTGATGGCTACACCTTC	CASSPQGVGDGYTF
TRBD1	TRBJ2-5	.	TRBV2	TGTGCCAGCAGGGACAGGGGATTTTTTGAGACCCAGTACTTC	CASRDRGFFETQYF
TRBD1	TRBJ2-7	.	TRBV28	TGTGCCAGCAGTTCCCTGTACAGGGGCGGACACGAGCAGTACTTC	CASSSLYRGGHEQYF
.	TRBJ2-1	.	TRBV5-4	TGTGCCAGCAGCTTGGAATTCCGGCAGGGGCGGAATGAGCAGTTCTTC	CASSLEFRQGRNEQFF
TRBD1	TRBJ1-1	once	TRBV5-1	TGCGCCAGCAGCCGACGCACAGGGGACGTTAACACTGAAGCTTTCTTT	CASSRRTGDVNTEAFF
TRBD2	TRBJ2-7	.	TRBV27	TGTGCCAGCAGTTTGGCCGGGGGGTACTACGAGCAGTACTTC	CASSLAGGYYEQYF
TRBD1	TRBJ1-1	.	TRBV6-1	TGTGCCAGCAGTGAGGGGACAGGATCGGCTTTCTTT	CASSEGTGSAFF
TRBD2	TRBJ2-1	.	TRBV18	TGTGCCAGCTCACCAAAAAAGACTAGCGGGGGGGATTACTCCTACAATGAGCAGTTCTTC	CASSPKKTSGGDYSYNEQFF
.	TRBJ1-6	.	TRBV4-3	TGCGCCAGCAGCCAAGAATGGAGCGGGACTACGTCCCTCCACTTT	CASSQEWSGTTSLHF
.	TRBJ2-3	.	TRBV5-6	TGTGCCAGCAGCCGGGACATCACAGATACGCAGTATTTT	CASSRDITDTQYF
.	TRBJ2-3	.	TRBV7-2	TGTGCCAGCAGTCATAAAGAAGAGCCCTCGAGTCTAGATACGCAGTATTTT	CASSHKEEPSSLDTQYF
.	TRBJ2-3	.	TRBV9	TGTGCCAGCAGCGTAGAGGCGGGGCATAGCACAGATACGCAGTATTTT	CASSVEAGHSTDTQYF
TRBD1	TRBJ1-2	.	TRBV13	TGTGCCAGCAGCTTAAGGGGGCAGGGCGACTATGGCTACACCTTC	CASSLRGQGDYGYTF
TRBD2	TRBJ2-3	.	TRBV5-1	TGCGCCAGCAGCCGCGGACTAGCGGGGGGATACACAGATACGCAGTATTTT	CASSRGLAGGYTDTQYF